This T cell receptor (beta chain) was sequenced during a study of cytomegalovirus exposure and HLA in healthy donors. Overall study findings and caveats: Cytomegalovirus-associated status was assigned to about 180 TCR beta chains.

The CDR3 has 13 amino acids. V was trimmed by 5 bases and J by 2 bases, leaving 10 bases between them. Germline CDR1 and CDR2: MNHEY and SMNVEV (reference sequence). In the case of this clone: The antigen remains undetermined.

Separate from the approximately 670-subject first cohort was the approximately 110-subject validation cohort, to which the donors belonged. TCRdb's copy holds only in-frame clones and misses some; the assay was immunoSEQ multiplex PCR. The sample has some 60,000 clones, around 96% seen once. This rearrangement joins TRBV27 to TRBJ2-7; possible D gene TRBD1, 6 bases. The TCR was taken from a man younger than 30 in good health and CMV-seronegative. The sequencing input was PBMCs. The CDR3 sequence: CASSPGHPYEQYF. The CDR3 DNA follows: TGTGCCAGCAGTCCGGGACACCCCTACGAGCAGTACTTC.